This TCR beta chain is drawn from a study of CD8 T cells in ankylosing spondylitis (dated by TCRdb to about 2017). Describing the broader study: The study set out to find disease-linked TCR variants by profiling T cell receptor beta repertoires in ankylosing spondylitis patients and healthy donors. The full study cohort was made up of 25 ankylosing spondylitis patients and over 90 healthy donors. Peripheral blood samples were taken, and synovial fluid was additionally collected from ankylosing spondylitis patients. The research as a whole found: The disease-linked clones showed a CD8+ phenotype and occurred at relatively low frequencies in peripheral blood. Some motif variants were previously reported in synovial fluid and blood of reactive arthritis patients, suggesting common disease-initiation mechanisms. A TCR beta motif of seven or eight highly homologous amino acid variants appeared characteristic of blood from ankylosing spondylitis patients. The disease-linked clones were reported to be significantly enriched in matched synovial fluid samples from ankylosing spondylitis patients.

CDR1 and CDR2 (MNHNS, SASEGT) derive from the germline V gene. The CDR3 starts with the cysteine, ends with the phenylalanine, and has 15 residues. Just the 45-base CDR3 DNA is kept, in frame starting at base 1. Germline trimming: 6 bases from V, 3 bases from J; junction bases outside gene matches: 7. Sequenced on an Illumina HiSeq 2500. Quantitative 5'-RACE with molecular barcodes was the method used to prepare the TCR beta libraries. In the source study's methods: A new computational method, built on a probabilistic model of VDJ rearrangement, was used to identify disease-linked TCR variants. TCRdb reprocessing: public reads trimmed at Q25 with fastp, clones called with MiXCR, in-frame beta chains kept. Each CDR3 protein gets just one entry, which takes the most common genes and DNA from the rows behind it. These V and J calls originate from TCRdb's pipeline instead of the authors' own analysis. The sample table records some 840,000 distinct CDR3 sequences; 12% of these occur just once. The ten largest account for roughly 0.51% of the sample.

Turning to this clonotype: Its antigen is not yet known. No base quality values were provided; no much bigger clone lies one nucleotide off.

This chain joins TRBV6-1 to TRBJ2-3; 9 middle bases align to TRBD2. Sequencing used blood, either unsorted or a sorted T cell fraction (not recorded which). The TCR originated in a male donor with ankylosing spondylitis. The CDR3 reads CASSALAGSTDTQYF. The sequence in DNA is TGTGCCAGCAGCGCCCTAGCGGGATCAACAGATACGCAGTATTTT.